Listed here is a single TCR beta chain. Its matching antigen is unknown. Investigators prepared the TCR beta libraries by applying iRepertoire HTBI primers and Arm-PCR of CDR3 regions. TCRdb re-called the multiplex PCR reads through MiXCR, storing one row per CDR3 protein. This table holds a few hundred thousand distinct CDR3 sequences, 20% to 25% found once. Regarding time point: persistent/refractory GD, antithyroid drugs over 5 years with positive TRAb. RNA from PBMCs was the source of the TCR library. The entry originates in a study of regulatory T cells in long-lasting Graves disease. As for the study in general: To qualify as persistent, Graves' disease required over 5 years of antithyroid drugs with positive TSH receptor antibodies.

Study-level points and caveats: What was studied was peripheral blood only, and not thyroid tissue.

Germline CDR1 and CDR2: MNHNS and SASEGT. This CDR3 is built from 14 residues. V was clipped by 4 bases and J by 7 bases; unmatched bases: 5. The TCR originated in a female donor with Graves disease. The genes are TRBV6-1 and TRBJ1-4; 8 nucleotides agree with TRBD1. This sample comprised peripheral blood mononuclear cells (PBMCs), obtained when the disease was refractory, from a patient treated with antithyroid drugs. The CDR3 sequence is CASSASGGGEKLFF. For the CDR3, the DNA is TGTGCCAGCAGTGCTTCAGGGGGCGGTGAAAAACTGTTTTTT.